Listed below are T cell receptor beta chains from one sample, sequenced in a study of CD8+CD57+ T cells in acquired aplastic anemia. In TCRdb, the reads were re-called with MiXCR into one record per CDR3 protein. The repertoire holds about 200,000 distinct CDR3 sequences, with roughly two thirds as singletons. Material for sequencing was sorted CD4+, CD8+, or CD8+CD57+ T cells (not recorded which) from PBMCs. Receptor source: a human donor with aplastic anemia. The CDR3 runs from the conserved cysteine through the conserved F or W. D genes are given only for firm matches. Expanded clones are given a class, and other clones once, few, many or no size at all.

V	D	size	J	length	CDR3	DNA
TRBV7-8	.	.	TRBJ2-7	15	CASSLSPQGSYEQYF	TGTGCCAGCAGTTTGTCACCGCAGGGATCCTACGAGCAGTACTTC
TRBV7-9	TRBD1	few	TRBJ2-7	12	CASSRQGGEQYF	TGTGCCAGCAGCCGACAGGGTGGCGAGCAGTACTTC
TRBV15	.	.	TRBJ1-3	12	CATSSGLGTIYF	TGTGCCACCAGCAGTGGCTTAGGGACCATATATTTT
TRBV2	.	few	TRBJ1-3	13	CASSGDIGNTIYF	TGTGCCAGCAGCGGGGACATTGGAAACACCATATATTTT
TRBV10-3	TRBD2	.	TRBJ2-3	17	CAISESVKRGHTDTQYF	TGTGCCATCAGTGAGTCTGTTAAGCGGGGGCACACAGATACGCAGTATTTT
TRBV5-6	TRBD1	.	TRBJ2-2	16	CASSIPGQGSNGELFF	TGTGCCAGCAGCATACCGGGACAGGGCTCCAACGGGGAGCTGTTTTTT
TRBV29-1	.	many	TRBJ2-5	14	CSVAGTPSQETQYF	TGCAGCGTAGCCGGGACACCTTCTCAAGAGACCCAGTACTTC
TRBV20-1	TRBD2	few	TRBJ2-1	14	CSARVSGGADEQFF	TGCAGTGCTAGAGTTAGCGGGGGGGCCGATGAGCAGTTCTTC
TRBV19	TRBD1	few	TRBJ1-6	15	CASRQGQGLGSPLHF	TGTGCCAGTAGACAGGGACAGGGTTTAGGATCACCCCTCCACTTT
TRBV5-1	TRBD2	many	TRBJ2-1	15	CASSQGLADYNEQFF	TGCGCCAGCAGCCAGGGACTAGCGGATTACAATGAGCAGTTCTTC
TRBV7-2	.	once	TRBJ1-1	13	CASSFQVNTEAFF	TGTGCCAGCAGCTTCCAGGTGAACACTGAAGCTTTCTTT
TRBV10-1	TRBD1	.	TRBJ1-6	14	CASSEGTGASPLHF	TGCGCCAGCAGTGAGGGGACAGGGGCTTCACCCCTCCACTTT
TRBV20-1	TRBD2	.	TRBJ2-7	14	CSARGREGGYEQYF	TGCAGTGCTAGGGGGAGGGAGGGTGGCTACGAGCAGTACTTC
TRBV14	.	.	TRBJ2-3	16	CASSQLGGGSTDTQYF	TGTGCCAGCAGCCAACTTGGAGGGGGAAGCACAGATACGCAGTATTTT
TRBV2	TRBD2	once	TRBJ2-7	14	CASRDSGGAYEQYF	TGTGCCAGCAGAGATAGCGGGGGGGCTTACGAGCAGTACTTC
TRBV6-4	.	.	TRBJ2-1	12	CASSVPRQEQFF	TGTGCCAGCAGCGTACCTCGTCAGGAGCAGTTCTTC
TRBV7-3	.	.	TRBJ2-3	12	CASSPGADTQYF	TGTGCCAGCAGCCCCGGAGCAGATACGCAGTATTTT
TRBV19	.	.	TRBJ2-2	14	CASSIAQNTGELFF	TGTGCCAGTAGTATCGCCCAGAACACCGGGGAGCTGTTTTTT